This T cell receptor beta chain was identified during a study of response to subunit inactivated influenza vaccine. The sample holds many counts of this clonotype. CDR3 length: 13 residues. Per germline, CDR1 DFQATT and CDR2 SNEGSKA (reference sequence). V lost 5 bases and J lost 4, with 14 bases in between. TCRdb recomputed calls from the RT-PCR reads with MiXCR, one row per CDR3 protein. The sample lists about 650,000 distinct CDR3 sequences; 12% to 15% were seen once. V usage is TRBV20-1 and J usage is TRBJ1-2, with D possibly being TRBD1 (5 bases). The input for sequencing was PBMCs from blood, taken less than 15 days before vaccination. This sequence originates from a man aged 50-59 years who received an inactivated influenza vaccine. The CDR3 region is CSAVDMSVYGYTF. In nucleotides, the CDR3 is TGCAGTGCTGTGGACATGTCTGTCTATGGCTACACCTTC.